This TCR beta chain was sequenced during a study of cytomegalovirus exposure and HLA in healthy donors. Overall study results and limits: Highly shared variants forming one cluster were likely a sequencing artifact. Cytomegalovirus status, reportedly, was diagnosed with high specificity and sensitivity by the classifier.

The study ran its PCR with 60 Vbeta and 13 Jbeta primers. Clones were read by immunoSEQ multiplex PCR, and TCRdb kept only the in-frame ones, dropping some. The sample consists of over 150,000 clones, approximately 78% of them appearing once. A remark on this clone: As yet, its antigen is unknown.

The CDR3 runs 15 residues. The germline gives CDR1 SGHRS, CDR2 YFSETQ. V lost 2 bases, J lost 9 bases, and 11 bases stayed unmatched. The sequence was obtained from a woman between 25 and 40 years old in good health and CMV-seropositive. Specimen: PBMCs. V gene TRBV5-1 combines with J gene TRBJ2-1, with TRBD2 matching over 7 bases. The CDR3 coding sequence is TGCGCCAGCAGCTTTAGGGCGGGGGAGGTCAGTGAGCAGTTCTTC. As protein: CASSFRAGEVSEQFF.